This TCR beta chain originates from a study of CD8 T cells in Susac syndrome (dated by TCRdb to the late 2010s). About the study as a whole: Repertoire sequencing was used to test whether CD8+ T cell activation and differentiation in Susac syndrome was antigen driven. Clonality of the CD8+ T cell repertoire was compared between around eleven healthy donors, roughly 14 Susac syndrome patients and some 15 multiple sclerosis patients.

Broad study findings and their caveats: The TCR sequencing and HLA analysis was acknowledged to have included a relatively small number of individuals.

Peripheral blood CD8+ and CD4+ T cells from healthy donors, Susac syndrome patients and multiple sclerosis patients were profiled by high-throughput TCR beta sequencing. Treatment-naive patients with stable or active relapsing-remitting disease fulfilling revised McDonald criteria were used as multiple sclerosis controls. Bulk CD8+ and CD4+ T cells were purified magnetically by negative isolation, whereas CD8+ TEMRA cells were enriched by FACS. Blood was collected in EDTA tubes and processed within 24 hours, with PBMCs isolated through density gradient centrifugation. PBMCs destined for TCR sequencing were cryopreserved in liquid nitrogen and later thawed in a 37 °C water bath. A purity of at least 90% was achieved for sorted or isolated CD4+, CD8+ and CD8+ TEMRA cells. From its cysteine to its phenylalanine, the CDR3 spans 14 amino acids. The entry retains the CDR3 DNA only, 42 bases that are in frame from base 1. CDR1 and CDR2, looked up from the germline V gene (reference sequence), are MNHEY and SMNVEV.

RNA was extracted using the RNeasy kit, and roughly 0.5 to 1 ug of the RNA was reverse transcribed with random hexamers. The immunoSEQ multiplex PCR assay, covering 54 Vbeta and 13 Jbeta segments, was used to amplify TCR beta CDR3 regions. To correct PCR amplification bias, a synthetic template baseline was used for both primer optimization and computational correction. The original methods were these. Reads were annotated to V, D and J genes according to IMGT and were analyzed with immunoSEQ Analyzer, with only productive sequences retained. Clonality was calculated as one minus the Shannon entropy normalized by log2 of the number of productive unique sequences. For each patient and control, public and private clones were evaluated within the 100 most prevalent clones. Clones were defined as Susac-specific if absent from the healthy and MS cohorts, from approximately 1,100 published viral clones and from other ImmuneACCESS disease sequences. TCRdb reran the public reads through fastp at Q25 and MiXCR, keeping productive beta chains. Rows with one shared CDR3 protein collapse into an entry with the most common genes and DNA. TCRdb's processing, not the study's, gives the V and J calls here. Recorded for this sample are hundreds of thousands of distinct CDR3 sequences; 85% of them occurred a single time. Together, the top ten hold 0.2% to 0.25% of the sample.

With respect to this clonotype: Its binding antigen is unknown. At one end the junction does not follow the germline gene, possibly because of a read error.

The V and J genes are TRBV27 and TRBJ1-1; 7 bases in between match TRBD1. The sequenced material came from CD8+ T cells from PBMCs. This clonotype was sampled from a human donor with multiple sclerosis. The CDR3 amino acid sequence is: CASSLSQGDTKAFF. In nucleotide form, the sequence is TGTGCCAGCAGTTTATCGCAGGGGGACACTAAAGCTTTCTTT.